This TCR beta chain stems from a study of T cell repertoires in cytomegalovirus infection (dated by TCRdb to between 2017 and 2020). In terms of the full investigation: Donor HLA type was relevant to the analysis, as public TCR beta signatures indicated carriage of CMV infection together with the matching HLA type. The full study reports these points: In both this cohort and an independent roughly 400-donor cohort, the cumulative frequency of public TCR beta family members distinguished carriers of CMV infection plus the relevant HLA type. The ex vivo response was dominated by HLA-C-restricted CMV-specific TCR beta clonotypes, which also provided the single most frequent clonotype in two of eight donors.

This clonotype was seen a handful of times. No antigen is known for it. Qualities for individual bases were not recorded, and no much larger clone is one base off. Sequencer: Illumina HiSeq 1500. The public reads were quality trimmed at Q25 with fastp and then assembled into clones with MiXCR by TCRdb, keeping productive beta chains. Every distinct CDR3 protein forms one entry, paired with its most common genes and DNA. The sample profile shows a few hundred thousand distinct CDR3 sequences; around a quarter of them were found once. Jointly, the top ten make up over 10% of the sample. CDR1 is given as SGHTA and CDR2 as FQGNSA, both from the germline V gene. V trim: 5 bases; J trim: 5 bases; unmatched bases: 5. The CDR3 runs 14 amino acids, cysteine and phenylalanine included. Only the CDR3 DNA is retained, 42 bases long and in frame from the first base.

The receptor was isolated from a human donor in good health (CMV status not recorded). Some clones in this sample may be carry-over from other donors' samples. Sequenced sample: PBMCs. The chain joins TRBV7-2 to TRBJ2-5; 10 bases in the middle match TRBD1. The DNA sequence is given as TGTGCCAGCAGCCACGACAGGGGGCGTGAGACCCAGTACTTC. Its translation is CASSHDRGRETQYF.